This TCR beta chain appears in the sequencing data of a study of human T cells and chemical hapten exposure. General observations from the study: Correlating positively with patch test score were the PT1 expanded TCR counts.

As for this clonotype: Antigen unknown.

Sample time point: pre-sensitization, week 0. Treatment here: therapeutic diphenylcyclopropenone sensitization with weekly scalp DPC. The CDR3 has 15 amino acids. Germline values: CDR1 LNHDA, CDR2 SQIVND (reference sequence). With 4 bases clipped from V and 1 base from J, the junction kept 2 bases outside the gene matches. Authors' methods: Between about 20,000 and 750,000 TCRs appeared in each sample, and the median stood at roughly 100,000. TCRdb re-called the RACE reads with MiXCR, one entry per CDR3 protein. These V and J calls derive from TCRdb rather than the authors' analysis. This sample has some 74,000 distinct CDR3 sequences, with around 13% found just once.

This clonotype was sampled from a woman between 50 and 59 years old with alopecia areata. Some clones in this sample may be carry-over from other donors' samples. The rearrangement uses TRBV19 and TRBJ1-5; 9 positions match TRBD1. The sequences come from whole blood, collected in connection with sensitization to the hapten diphenylcyclopropenone (DPC). The CDR3 loop reads CASSRDRGSNQPQHF. DNA of the CDR3: TGTGCCAGTAGTAGAGACAGGGGGAGCAATCAGCCCCAGCATTTT. Complete variable domain (other parts from reference TRBV19 and TRBJ1-5): DGGITQSPKYLFRKEGQNVTLSCEQNLNHDAMYWYRQDPGQGLRLIYYSQIVNDFQKGDIAEGYSVSREKKESFPLTVTSAQKNPTAFYLCASSRDRGSNQPQHFGDGTRLSIL.